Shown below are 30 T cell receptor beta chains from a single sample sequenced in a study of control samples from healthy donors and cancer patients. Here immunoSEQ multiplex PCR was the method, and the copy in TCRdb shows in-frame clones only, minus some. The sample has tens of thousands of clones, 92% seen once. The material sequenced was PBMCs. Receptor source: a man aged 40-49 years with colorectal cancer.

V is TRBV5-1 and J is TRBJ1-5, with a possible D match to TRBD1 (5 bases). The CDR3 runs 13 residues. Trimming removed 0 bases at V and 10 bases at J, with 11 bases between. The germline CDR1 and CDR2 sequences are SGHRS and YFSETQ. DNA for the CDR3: TGCGCCAGCAGCTTGGGCCTCGGGGGACCCCAGCATTTT. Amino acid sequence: CASSLGLGGPQHF.

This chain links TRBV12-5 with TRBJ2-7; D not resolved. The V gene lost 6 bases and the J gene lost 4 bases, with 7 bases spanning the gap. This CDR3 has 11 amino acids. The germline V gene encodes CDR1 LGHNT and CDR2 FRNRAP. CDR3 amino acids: CASGPPYEQYF. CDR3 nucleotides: TGTGCTAGTGGGCCGCCATACGAGCAGTACTTC.

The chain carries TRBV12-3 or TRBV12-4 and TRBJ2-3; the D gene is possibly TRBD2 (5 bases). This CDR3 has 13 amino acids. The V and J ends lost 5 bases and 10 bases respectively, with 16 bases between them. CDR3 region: CASSLSPLGAQYF. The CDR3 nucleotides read TGTGCCAGCAGTCTTTCCCCCCTCGGGGCGCAGTATTTT.

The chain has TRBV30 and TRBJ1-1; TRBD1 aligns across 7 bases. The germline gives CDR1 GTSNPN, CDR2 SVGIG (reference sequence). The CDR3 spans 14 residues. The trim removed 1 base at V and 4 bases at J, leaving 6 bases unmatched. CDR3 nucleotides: TGTGCCTGGAGTGCGACAGGGTGGAGCACTGAAGCTTTCTTT. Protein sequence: CAWSATGWSTEAFF.

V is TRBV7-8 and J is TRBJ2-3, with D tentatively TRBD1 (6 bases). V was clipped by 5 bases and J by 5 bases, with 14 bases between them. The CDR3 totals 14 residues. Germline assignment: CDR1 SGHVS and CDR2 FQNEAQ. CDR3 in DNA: TGTGCCAGCAGCAACTACGGACAGAAAGATACGCAGTATTTT. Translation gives CASSNYGQKDTQYF. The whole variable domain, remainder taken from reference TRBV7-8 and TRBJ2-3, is GAGVSQSPRYKVAKRGQDVALRCDPISGHVSLFWYQQALGQGPEFLTYFQNEAQLDKSGLPSDRFFAERPEGSVSTLKIQRTQQEDSAVYLCASSNYGQKDTQYFGPGTRLTVL.

DNA of the CDR3: TGTGCCAGCAGCCCCCGAGAGGGCGGGGGGGCCGAGTACTTC. Amino acid sequence: CASSPREGGGAEYF. The chain is built from TRBV3-1 (or the pseudogene TRBV3-2) and TRBJ2-5; 9 nucleotides align to TRBD2. Trimming cost V 4 bases and J 12 bases; bases outside gene matches: 12. The CDR3 contains 14 residues. Germline V gives CDR1 LGHDT, CDR2 YNNKEL (reference sequence).

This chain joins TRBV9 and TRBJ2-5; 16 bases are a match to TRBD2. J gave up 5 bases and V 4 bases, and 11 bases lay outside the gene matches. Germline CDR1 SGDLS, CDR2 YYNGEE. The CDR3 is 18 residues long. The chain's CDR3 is CASSFHGTSGGALETQYF. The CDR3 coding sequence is TGTGCCAGCAGCTTCCACGGGACTAGCGGGGGGGCCCTTGAGACCCAGTACTTC.

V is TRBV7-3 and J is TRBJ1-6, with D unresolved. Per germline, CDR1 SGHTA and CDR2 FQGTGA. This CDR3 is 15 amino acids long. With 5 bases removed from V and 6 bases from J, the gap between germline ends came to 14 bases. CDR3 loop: CASSPTPWGNSPLHF. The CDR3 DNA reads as TGTGCCAGCAGCCCCACCCCCTGGGGTAATTCACCCCTCCACTTT.

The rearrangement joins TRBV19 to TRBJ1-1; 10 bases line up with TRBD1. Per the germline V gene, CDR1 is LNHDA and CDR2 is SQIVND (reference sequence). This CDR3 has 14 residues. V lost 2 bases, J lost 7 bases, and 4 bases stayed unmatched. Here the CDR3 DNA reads TGTGCCAGTAGTATAACGGGACAGGGGCTTGAAGCTTTCTTT. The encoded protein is CASSITGQGLEAFF.

CDR3 protein: CATSRGQGGNEQFF. CDR3 sequence (DNA): TGTGCCACCAGCAGAGGGCAGGGGGGAAATGAGCAGTTCTTC. The chain links TRBV15 to TRBJ2-1, with D tentatively TRBD1 (7 bases). Germline CDR1 LNHNV, CDR2 YYDKDF (reference sequence). Between the trimmed V and J ends, which lost 1 base and 7 bases, there was a span of 11 bases. This CDR3 comprises 14 residues. Full variable domain (remainder filled in from reference TRBV15 and TRBJ2-1): DAMVIQNPRYQVTQFGKPVTLSCSQTLNHNVMYWYQQKSSQAPKLLFHYYDKDFNNEADTPDNFQSRRPNTSFCFLDIRSPGLGDTAMYLCATSRGQGGNEQFFGPGTRLTVL.

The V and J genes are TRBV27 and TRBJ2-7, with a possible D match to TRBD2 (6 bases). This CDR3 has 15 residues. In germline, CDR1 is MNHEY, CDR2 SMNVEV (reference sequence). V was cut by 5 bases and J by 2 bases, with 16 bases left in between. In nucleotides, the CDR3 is TGTGCCAGCAGTGGCCGTCGGGGGTCTACCTACGAGCAGTACTTC. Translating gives CASSGRRGSTYEQYF.

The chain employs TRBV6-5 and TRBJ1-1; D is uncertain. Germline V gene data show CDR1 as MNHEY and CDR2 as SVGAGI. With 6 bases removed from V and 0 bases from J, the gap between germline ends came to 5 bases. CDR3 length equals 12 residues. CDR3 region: CASSQVNTEAFF. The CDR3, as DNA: TGTGCCAGCAGCCAGGTGAACACTGAAGCTTTCTTT.

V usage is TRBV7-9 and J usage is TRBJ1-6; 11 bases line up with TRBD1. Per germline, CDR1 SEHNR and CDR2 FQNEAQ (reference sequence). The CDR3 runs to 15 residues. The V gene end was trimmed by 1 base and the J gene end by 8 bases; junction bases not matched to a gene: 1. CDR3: CASSLGTGGHSPLHF. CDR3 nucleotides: TGTGCCAGCAGCTTAGGGACAGGGGGCCATTCACCCCTCCACTTT.

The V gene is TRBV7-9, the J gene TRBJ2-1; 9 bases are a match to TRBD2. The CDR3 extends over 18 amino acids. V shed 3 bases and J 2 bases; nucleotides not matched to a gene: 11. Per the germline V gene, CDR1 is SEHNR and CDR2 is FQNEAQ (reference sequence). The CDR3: CASSFLPRLADAYNEQFF. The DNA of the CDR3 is TGTGCCAGCAGCTTCCTCCCCCGACTAGCGGATGCCTACAATGAGCAGTTCTTC.

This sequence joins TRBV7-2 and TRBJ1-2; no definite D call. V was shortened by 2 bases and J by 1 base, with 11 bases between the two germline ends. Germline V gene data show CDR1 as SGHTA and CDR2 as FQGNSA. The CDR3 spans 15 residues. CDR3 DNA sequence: TGTGCCAGCAGCTTATCCCTCCAATTTAACTATGGCTACACCTTC. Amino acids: CASSLSLQFNYGYTF.

The CDR3 sequence: CASSPEGNTEAFF. CDR3 nucleotide sequence: TGTGCCAGCAGTCCCGAGGGGAACACTGAAGCTTTCTTT. This chain connects TRBV2 to TRBJ1-1; D is unresolved. CDR3 length equals 13 residues. CDR1 is SNHLY and CDR2 is FYNNEI in the germline V gene. V was shortened by 5 bases and J by 1 base, with 8 bases between the two germline ends.

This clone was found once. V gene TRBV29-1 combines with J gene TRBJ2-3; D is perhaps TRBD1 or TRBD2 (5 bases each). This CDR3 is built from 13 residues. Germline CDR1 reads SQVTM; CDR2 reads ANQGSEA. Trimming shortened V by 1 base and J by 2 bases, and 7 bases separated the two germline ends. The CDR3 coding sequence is TGCAGCGTTGAAGGGGGGTACACAGATACGCAGTATTTT. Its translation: CSVEGGYTDTQYF.

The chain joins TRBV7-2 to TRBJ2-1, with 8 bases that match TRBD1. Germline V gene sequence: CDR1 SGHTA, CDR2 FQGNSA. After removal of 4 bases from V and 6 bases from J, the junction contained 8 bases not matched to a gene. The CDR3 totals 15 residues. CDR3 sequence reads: CASSSQGEVGNEQFF. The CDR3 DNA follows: TGTGCCAGCAGCTCACAGGGGGAGGTGGGCAATGAGCAGTTCTTC.

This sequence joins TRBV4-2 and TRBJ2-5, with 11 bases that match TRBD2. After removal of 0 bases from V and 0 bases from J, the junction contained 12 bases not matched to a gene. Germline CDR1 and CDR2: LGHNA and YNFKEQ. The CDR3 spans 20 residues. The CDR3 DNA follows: TGTGCCAGCAGCCAAGAGTTGTCCGTCCCTAGCGGGGGGTACCAAGAGACCCAGTACTTC. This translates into CASSQELSVPSGGYQETQYF.

CDR3 loop: CASKIGAEGFYEQYF. The CDR3 coding sequence is TGTGCCAGCAAGATTGGCGCGGAGGGATTCTACGAGCAGTACTTC. The V and J genes are TRBV7-2 and TRBJ2-7; tentatively, D is TRBD2 (6 bases). The CDR3 contains 15 residues. V was shortened by 7 bases and J by 3 bases, with 19 bases between the two germline ends. The germline V gene has CDR1 SGHTA and CDR2 FQGNSA.

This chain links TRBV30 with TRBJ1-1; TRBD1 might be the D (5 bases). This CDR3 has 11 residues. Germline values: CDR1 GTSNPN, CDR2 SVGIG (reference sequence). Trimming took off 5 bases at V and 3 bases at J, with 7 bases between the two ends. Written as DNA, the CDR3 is TGTGCCTGGGGGGGGTACACTGAAGCTTTCTTT. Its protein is CAWGGYTEAFF.

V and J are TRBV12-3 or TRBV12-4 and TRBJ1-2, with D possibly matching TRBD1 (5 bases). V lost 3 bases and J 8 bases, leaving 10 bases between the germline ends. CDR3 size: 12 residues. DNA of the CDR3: TGTGCCAGCAGTTTTCAGGGACGGGGCTACACCTTC. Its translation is CASSFQGRGYTF.

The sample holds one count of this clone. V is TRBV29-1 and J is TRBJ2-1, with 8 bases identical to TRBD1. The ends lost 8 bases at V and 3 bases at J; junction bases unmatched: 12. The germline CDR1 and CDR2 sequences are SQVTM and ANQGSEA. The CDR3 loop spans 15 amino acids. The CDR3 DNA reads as TGCAGCCTCCTAAGTGCGGGACAGGTCTACAATGAGCAGTTCTTC. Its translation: CSLLSAGQVYNEQFF.

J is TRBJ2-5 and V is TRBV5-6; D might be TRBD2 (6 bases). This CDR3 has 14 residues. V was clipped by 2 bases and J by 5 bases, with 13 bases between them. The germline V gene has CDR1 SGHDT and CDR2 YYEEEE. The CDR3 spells CASSFEEGRETQYF. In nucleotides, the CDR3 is TGTGCCAGCAGCTTCGAGGAGGGTAGGGAGACCCAGTACTTC.

This CDR3 is CASIRTAGNTIYF. CDR3 bases: TGTGCCAGTATTCGGACGGCTGGAAACACCATATATTTT. This chain connects TRBV19 to TRBJ1-3; no reliable D call. Germline CDR1 LNHDA, CDR2 SQIVND (reference sequence). The CDR3 has 13 residues. Between the trimmed V and J ends, which lost 7 bases and 2 bases, there was a span of 9 bases. Full variable domain (remainder filled in from reference TRBV19 and TRBJ1-3): DGGITQSPKYLFRKEGQNVTLSCEQNLNHDAMYWYRQDPGQGLRLIYYSQIVNDFQKGDIAEGYSVSREKKESFPLTVTSAQKNPTAFYLCASIRTAGNTIYFGEGSWLTVV.

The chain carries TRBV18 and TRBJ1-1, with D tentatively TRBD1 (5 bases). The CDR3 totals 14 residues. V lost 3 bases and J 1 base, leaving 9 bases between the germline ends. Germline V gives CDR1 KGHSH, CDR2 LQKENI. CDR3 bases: TGTGCCAGCTCACCGGACGGACAGAACACTGAAGCTTTCTTT. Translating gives CASSPDGQNTEAFF.

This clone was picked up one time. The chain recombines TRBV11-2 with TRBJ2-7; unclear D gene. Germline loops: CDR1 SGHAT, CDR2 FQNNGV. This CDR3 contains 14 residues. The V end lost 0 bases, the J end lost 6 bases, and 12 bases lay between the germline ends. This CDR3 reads CASSLDRLESEQYF. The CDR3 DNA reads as TGTGCCAGCAGCTTAGATCGGCTCGAATCCGAGCAGTACTTC.

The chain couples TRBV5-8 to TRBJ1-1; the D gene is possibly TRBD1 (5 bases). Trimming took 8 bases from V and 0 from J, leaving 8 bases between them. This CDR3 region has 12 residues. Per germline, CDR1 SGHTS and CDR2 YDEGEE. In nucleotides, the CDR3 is TGTGCCAGGGGACGGGTGAACACTGAAGCTTTCTTT. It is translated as CARGRVNTEAFF.

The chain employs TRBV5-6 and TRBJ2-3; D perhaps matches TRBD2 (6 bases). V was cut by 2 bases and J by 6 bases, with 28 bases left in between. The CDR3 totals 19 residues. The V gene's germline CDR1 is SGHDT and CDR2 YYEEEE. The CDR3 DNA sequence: TGTGCCAGCAGCTTACGACTCAAGCTTTGGCCGCGGGCGGGGGATACGCAGTATTTT. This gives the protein CASSLRLKLWPRAGDTQYF.

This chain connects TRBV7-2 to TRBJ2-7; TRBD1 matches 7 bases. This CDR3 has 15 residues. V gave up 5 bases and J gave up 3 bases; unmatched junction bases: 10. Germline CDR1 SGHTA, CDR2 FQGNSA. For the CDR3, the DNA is TGTGCCAGCAGCCCGGACAGGTCGAGGAACTACGAGCAGTACTTC. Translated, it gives CASSPDRSRNYEQYF.